One and the same sample provided the 32 T cell receptor beta chains below, sequenced in a study of post-analysis software for immune sequencing data. General observations from the study: About 5 TRBV segments were more frequent in patients than controls; TRBV5-6, TRBV5-1 and TRBV20-1 belonged to this group.

Unique molecular identifiers tagged the TCR beta cDNA libraries. From the PCR reads, TCRdb called clonotypes with MiXCR, one entry per CDR3 protein. The top ten clones hold approximately 4.5% of a sample with 650,000 to 850,000 distinct CDR3 sequences, approximately 53% of them seen once. Their recognized antigens are unknown. The sequencing sample was made of blood. All receptors come from a girl aged 5-17 years with multiple sclerosis.

The CDR3 sequence: CASRPGQAGTSGRQYF. The CDR3 DNA reads TGTGCCAGCAGACCAGGACAGGCCGGGACTAGCGGGAGACAGTACTTC. The J gene is TRBJ2-4, the V gene TRBV12-3 or TRBV12-4, with 14 bases matching TRBD2. Losses at the gene ends were 6 bases for V and 13 bases for J; bases not matched to a gene: 14. The CDR3 length is 16 residues.

The gene calls are TRBV5-1 and TRBJ1-2; D may be TRBD1 (6 bases). Trimming took 3 bases from V and 3 from J, leaving 24 bases between them. CDR1 is SGHRS, CDR2 YFSETQ, per germline. This CDR3 is 18 amino acids long. The CDR3: CASSSPSEPRQAYYGYTF. The CDR3 DNA is TGCGCCAGCAGCTCGCCCTCCGAACCTAGACAGGCTTACTATGGCTACACCTTC.

This clonotype was seen more than once but under ten times. The chain joins TRBV20-1 to TRBJ2-5, with TRBD2 matching 9 bases. The CDR3 is made up of 15 amino acids. Germline V lookup: CDR1 DFQATT, CDR2 SNEGSKA (reference sequence). The V and J ends lost 5 bases and 5 bases, in that order; junction bases with no gene match: 12. CDR3 nucleotides: TGCAGTGCTCCGCTCCGGAGCGGGAGGTGGGAGACCCAGTACTTC. The encoded protein is CSAPLRSGRWETQYF.

This chain uses TRBV7-8 with TRBJ2-1; 7 nucleotides agree with TRBD2. The CDR3 is 15 amino acids. The germline gives CDR1 SGHVS, CDR2 FQNEAQ. Losses at the gene ends were 0 bases for V and 7 bases for J; bases not matched to a gene: 6. The CDR3 coding sequence is TGTGCCAGCAGCTTAGCCGGACTAGTGTGGAATGAGCAGTTCTTC. This translates into CASSLAGLVWNEQFF.

The rearrangement joins TRBV12-3 or TRBV12-4 to TRBJ2-1; D might be TRBD1 (6 bases). The CDR3 extends over 11 amino acids. V was cut by 5 bases and J by 11 bases, with 10 bases left in between. The CDR3 region has the DNA TGTGCCAGCAGTAAGGACAGACAGCAGTTCTTC. It specifies CASSKDRQQFF.

This sequence joins TRBV9 and TRBJ2-3; 7 nucleotides match TRBD2. The CDR3 is made up of 14 amino acids. Germline trimming cut 4 bases from V and 0 bases from J; bases unmatched to any gene: 2. Germline lookup yields CDR1 SGDLS and CDR2 YYNGEE. The CDR3: CASSKLASTDTQYF. In DNA, the CDR3 is TGTGCCAGCAGCAAACTAGCGAGCACAGATACGCAGTATTTT.

The chain employs TRBV4-2 and TRBJ2-2, with 9 bases matching TRBD2. Losses at the gene ends were 3 bases for V and 4 bases for J; bases not matched to a gene: 3. Germline V gene sequence: CDR1 LGHNA, CDR2 YNFKEQ. The CDR3 consists of 15 residues. The CDR3 DNA reads as TGTGCCAGCAGCCAGGGACTAGCCAGCACCGGGGAGCTGTTTTTT. It specifies CASSQGLASTGELFF.

The chain combines TRBV5-5 with TRBJ2-2; D is undetermined. CDR1 and CDR2 from the germline V gene are SGHKS and YYEKEE (reference sequence). This CDR3 comprises 12 residues. V lost 0 bases, J lost 10 bases, and 7 bases lay in between. The CDR3 protein is CASSLASEELFF. CDR3 nucleotide sequence: TGTGCCAGCAGCTTGGCGTCAGAGGAGCTGTTTTTT.

The chain carries TRBV15 and TRBJ2-5, with 12 bases aligning to TRBD2. This CDR3 comprises 17 residues. From germline, CDR1 is LNHNV and CDR2 YYDKDF (reference sequence). V gave up 1 base and J gave up 4 bases; unmatched junction bases: 7. The DNA of the CDR3 is TGTGCCACCAGCAGAGCGCAGACTAGCGGGAGAGGAGAGACCCAGTACTTC. Its translation is CATSRAQTSGRGETQYF.

The gene calls are TRBV15 and TRBJ1-2; no definite D call. Looked up from germline, CDR1 is LNHNV and CDR2 is YYDKDF (reference sequence). Trimming left V 0 bases short and J 6 bases short, with 11 bases between. This CDR3 is built from 14 residues. The CDR3 is CATSRDLGVDGYTF. Written as DNA, the CDR3 is TGTGCCACCAGCAGAGATCTCGGGGTCGATGGCTACACCTTC. The complete variable domain, with remaining parts taken from reference TRBV15 and TRBJ1-2, reads DAMVIQNPRYQVTQFGKPVTLSCSQTLNHNVMYWYQQKSSQAPKLLFHYYDKDFNNEADTPDNFQSRRPNTSFCFLDIRSPGLGDTAMYLCATSRDLGVDGYTFGSGTRLTVV.

The chain carries TRBV4-1 and TRBJ2-6, with TRBD1 matching over 9 bases. Germline assignment: CDR1 MGHRA and CDR2 YSYEKL. V shed 0 bases and J 0 bases; nucleotides not matched to a gene: 6. The CDR3 loop spans 19 amino acids. The CDR3 here is CASSQDPGQGNSGANVLTF. The CDR3 DNA sequence: TGCGCCAGCAGCCAAGATCCGGGACAGGGCAACTCTGGGGCCAACGTCCTGACTTTC.

The chain links TRBV29-1 to TRBJ2-1; the D gene is possibly TRBD2 (7 bases). The tail of the sequence fits TRBJ2-7 better, so the J call may be wrong. CDR1 and CDR2 (germline): SQVTM, ANQGSEA. This CDR3 contains 16 residues. The CDR3 DNA reads as TGCAGCGTTGAAGGGGGAGGGGGAGGCTCCTACAATGAGCAGTACTTC. This sequence encodes CSVEGGGGGSYNEQYF.

The chain combines TRBV7-6 with TRBJ2-3; 8 bases are shared with TRBD2. The CDR3 runs to 15 residues. Germline assignment: CDR1 SGHVS and CDR2 FNYEAQ. The trim removed 5 bases at V and 4 bases at J, leaving 8 bases unmatched. The CDR3 protein is CASSPGVAGSDTQYF. The DNA for the CDR3 is TGTGCCAGCAGCCCCGGGGTAGCGGGGTCAGATACGCAGTATTTT.

The chain employs TRBV29-1 and TRBJ2-7; 7 positions match TRBD1. Germline CDR1 and CDR2: SQVTM and ANQGSEA. Trimming removed 7 bases from V and 5 bases from J; junction bases left unmatched: 11. This CDR3 is built from 13 residues. The CDR3 region has the DNA TGCAGCGCCCAGGGGCAGGGGGTACACGAGCAGTACTTC. Translating it yields CSAQGQGVHEQYF.

This clonotype occurred a few times. The V gene is TRBV29-1, the J gene TRBJ1-2, with D possibly being TRBD1 (6 bases). Germline lookup yields CDR1 SQVTM and CDR2 ANQGSEA. Trimming stripped 3 bases from V and 4 bases from J, with 9 bases between. This CDR3 comprises 12 residues. Here the CDR3 DNA reads TGCAGCGTTGACGGGACACGCTATGGCTACACCTTC. This encodes CSVDGTRYGYTF.

This clonotype was picked up a small number of times. The V gene is TRBV6-6, the J gene TRBJ2-4; the D is unclear. Trimming stripped 5 bases from V and 3 bases from J, with 11 bases between. CDR3 size: 14 residues. Germline loops: CDR1 MNHNY, CDR2 SVGAGI (reference sequence). The CDR3 nucleotides are TGTGCCAGCAGTGCAACCGGCAGCAAAAACATTCAGTACTTC. Protein: CASSATGSKNIQYF.

Only one count was recorded for this clonotype. The genes are TRBV7-2 and TRBJ2-5; D not resolved. V lost 6 bases and J 2 bases, leaving 7 bases between the germline ends. The CDR3 spans 12 residues. CDR1 SGHTA and CDR2 FQGNSA come from the germline V gene. The CDR3 DNA sequence: TGTGCCAGCAGTCCCAAGCAAGAGACCCAGTACTTC. Its protein is CASSPKQETQYF.

This chain uses TRBV5-6 with TRBJ1-6, with unresolved D. The CDR3 is 15 amino acids. CDR1 is SGHDT, CDR2 YYEEEE, per germline. The V and J ends lost 0 bases and 0 bases respectively, with 4 bases between them. The CDR3 loop reads CASSLGASYNSPLHF. The CDR3 DNA reads TGTGCCAGCAGCTTGGGTGCCTCCTATAATTCACCCCTCCACTTT. Together with reference TRBV5-6 and TRBJ1-6, the CDR3 gives the full variable domain: DAGVTQSPTHLIKTRGQQVTLRCSPKSGHDTVSWYQQALGQGPQFIFQYYEEEERQRGNFPDRFSGHQFPNYSSELNVNALLLGDSALYLCASSLGASYNSPLHFGNGTRLTVT.

The genes are TRBV2 and TRBJ2-1, with TRBD2 identical over 8 bases. CDR1 is SNHLY and CDR2 is FYNNEI in the germline V gene. V trimming: 6 bases; J trimming: 10 bases; junction bases outside the gene matches: 5. CDR3 length: 12 amino acids. The CDR3 here is CASRGSGGEQFF. The CDR3 DNA sequence: TGTGCCAGCAGAGGGAGCGGGGGAGAGCAGTTCTTC.

The CDR3 sequence is CASSPTGCTEAFF. The CDR3, as DNA: TGCGCCAGCAGCCCGACAGGCTGCACTGAAGCTTTCTTT. The V and J genes are TRBV5-1 and TRBJ1-1, with TRBD1 as a possible D gene (6 bases). This CDR3 region has 13 residues. CDR1 and CDR2 (germline): SGHRS, YFSETQ. Between the trimmed V and J ends, which lost 4 bases and 4 bases, there was a span of 11 bases. The whole variable domain, filled in from reference TRBV5-1 and TRBJ1-1, reads KAGVTQTPRYLIKTRGQQVTLSCSPISGHRSVSWYQQTPGQGLQFLFEYFSETQRNKGNFPGRFSGRQFSNSRSEMNVSTLELGDSALYLCASSPTGCTEAFFGQGTRLTVV.

CDR3 bases: TGTGCCAGCAGCCTAAGACAGGACTTCTACGAGCAGTACTTC. Encoded protein: CASSLRQDFYEQYF. This sequence joins TRBV7-9 and TRBJ2-7; a weak D match, TRBD1 (6 bases). The CDR3 has 14 amino acids. Trimming removed 5 bases from V and 3 bases from J, with 14 bases in between. Germline CDR1 and CDR2: SEHNR and FQNEAQ (reference sequence).

This clonotype was found a few times. V gene TRBV14 combines with J gene TRBJ2-7, with TRBD1 as a possible D gene (6 bases). The CDR3 loop spans 16 amino acids. The V gene lost 2 bases and the J gene lost 2 bases, with 16 bases spanning the gap. The germline CDR1 and CDR2 sequences are SGHDN and FVKESK. The DNA for the CDR3 is TGTGCCAGCAGCCAAAAGGGCCGGACAGCCACCTACGAGCAGTACTTC. The encoded protein is CASSQKGRTATYEQYF.

This clonotype showed up just a few times. An end of the junction differs from the germline gene, which may be a read error. The CDR3 sequence: CASSLLSDTQYF. The CDR3 nucleotides read TGTGCCAGCAGCTTACTTTCAGATACGCAGTATTTT. This sequence joins TRBV5-1 and TRBJ2-3; D remains ambiguous. Germline V gene data show CDR1 as SGHRS and CDR2 as YFSETQ. The CDR3 loop spans 12 amino acids.

The genes are TRBV5-1 and TRBJ2-6, with 7 nucleotides matching TRBD1. With V trimmed by 5 bases and J by 0 bases, 11 bases remained unmatched. CDR1 and CDR2 from the germline V gene are SGHRS and YFSETQ. CDR3 size: 18 residues. This chain's CDR3 is CASRGGRSPNSGANVLTF. The CDR3 region has the DNA TGCGCCAGCAGAGGGGGCCGATCCCCTAACTCTGGGGCCAACGTCCTGACTTTC.

V is TRBV5-1 and J is TRBJ2-3, with 10 nucleotides matching TRBD2. The junction had 12 bases not matched to a gene; V was cut back by 9 bases and J by 2 bases. The CDR3 runs 16 residues. The V gene's germline CDR1 is SGHRS and CDR2 YFSETQ. CDR3 DNA: TGCGCCACTGCAGACGGGACTAGCGCACTCACAGATACGCAGTATTTT. As protein: CATADGTSALTDTQYF.

This rearrangement joins TRBV12-3 or TRBV12-4 to TRBJ2-5; D remains ambiguous. The CDR3 is 13 residues long. Trimming pared 1 base from V and 4 bases from J, leaving 7 bases between. The DNA for the CDR3 is TGTGCCAGCAGTTTAGGAAAGGTAGAGACCCAGTACTTC. This encodes CASSLGKVETQYF.

This clonotype was counted between two and nine times. V is TRBV29-1 and J is TRBJ2-7; D uncertain. The V end was cut by 4 bases, the J end by 2 bases, with 18 bases between. Germline CDR1 reads SQVTM; CDR2 reads ANQGSEA. The CDR3 has 15 residues. The CDR3 nucleotides are TGCAGCGTTGTATTGAGGACGGCCCGGGCCTACGAGCAGTACTTC. As protein: CSVVLRTARAYEQYF.

The chain couples TRBV29-1 to TRBJ1-1; tentatively, D is TRBD1 (6 bases). V shed 3 bases and J shed 4 bases, with 15 bases lying between them. The CDR3 length is 14 residues. Looked up from germline, CDR1 is SQVTM and CDR2 is ANQGSEA. DNA for the CDR3: TGCAGCGTTGATGTTGGGGGCATGAGCACTGAAGCTTTCTTT. It yields the protein CSVDVGGMSTEAFF. Full variable domain (rest looked up from reference TRBV29-1 and TRBJ1-1): SAVISQKPSRDICQRGTSLTIQCQVDSQVTMMFWYRQQPGQSLTLIATANQGSEATYESGFVIDKFPISRPNLTFSTLTVSNMSPEDSSIYLCSVDVGGMSTEAFFGQGTRLTVV.

This clonotype was seen only a few times. No DNA is shown, since the ends of the CDR3 on it are uncertain; the CDR3 is the one TCRdb lists. The V and J genes are TRBV21-1 and TRBJ2-6. TRBV21-1 is a documented pseudogene. Termini included, the CDR3 measures 18 amino acids. CDR3 protein: CASSKASEVGFGANVLTF.

The V gene is TRBV7-9, the J gene TRBJ2-7; TRBD1 might be the D (6 bases). Germline V gene data show CDR1 as SEHNR and CDR2 as FQNEAQ (reference sequence). This CDR3 comprises 12 residues. V was clipped by 5 bases and J by 5 bases, with 10 bases between them. The CDR3: CASSEGGDEQYF. CDR3 bases: TGTGCCAGCAGCGAAGGGGGTGACGAGCAGTACTTC.

A note on this clonotype: The conserved closing phenylalanine or tryptophan is absent in this CDR3, likely reflecting a read error. This chain connects TRBV7-3 to TRBJ2-7, with 12 positions matching TRBD2. The germline V gene has CDR1 SGHTA and CDR2 FQGTGA. Unmatched junction bases numbered 8, after V lost 4 bases and J lost 4 bases. This CDR3 is built from 16 residues. Written as DNA, the CDR3 is TGTGCCAGCAGCTCCACGGAGACTAGCGGGAGTTACGAGCAGTACCTC. Translation: CASSSTETSGSYEQYL.

The V call is TRBV11-2, the J call TRBJ2-7; TRBD2 matches 8 bases. CDR1 is SGHAT and CDR2 is FQNNGV in the germline V gene. Losses at the gene ends were 1 base for V and 6 bases for J; bases not matched to a gene: 5. The CDR3 spans 14 residues. This CDR3 reads CASSLGGRPSEQYF. The CDR3 nucleotides are TGTGCCAGCAGCTTAGGCGGGAGGCCCTCCGAGCAGTACTTC.